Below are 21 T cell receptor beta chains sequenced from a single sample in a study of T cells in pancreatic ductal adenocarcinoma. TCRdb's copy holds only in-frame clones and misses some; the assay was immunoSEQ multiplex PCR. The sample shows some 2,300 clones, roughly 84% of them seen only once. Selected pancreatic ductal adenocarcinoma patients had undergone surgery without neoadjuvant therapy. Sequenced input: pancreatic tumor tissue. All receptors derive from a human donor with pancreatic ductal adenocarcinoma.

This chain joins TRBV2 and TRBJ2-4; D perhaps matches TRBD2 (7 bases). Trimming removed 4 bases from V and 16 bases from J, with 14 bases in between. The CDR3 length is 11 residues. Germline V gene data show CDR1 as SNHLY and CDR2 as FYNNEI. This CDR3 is CASSGGGALYF. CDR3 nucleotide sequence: TGTGCCAGCAGTGGAGGGGGGGCGCTTTACTTC.

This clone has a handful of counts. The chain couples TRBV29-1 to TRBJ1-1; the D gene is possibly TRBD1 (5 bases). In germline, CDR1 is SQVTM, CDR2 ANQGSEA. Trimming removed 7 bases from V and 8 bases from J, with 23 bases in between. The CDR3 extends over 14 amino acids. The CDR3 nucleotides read TGCAGCGCCCTCGGTTCCCAGGGTGTAGGCGAAGCTTTCTTT. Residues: CSALGSQGVGEAFF.

CDR3 DNA: TGTGCCAGCAGTAAACCGGACAGGGCAAATACGCAGTATTTT. Its protein is CASSKPDRANTQYF. The V gene is TRBV6-6, the J gene TRBJ2-3, with 8 bases lining up with TRBD1. This CDR3 is built from 14 residues. V was clipped by 5 bases and J by 7 bases; unmatched bases: 8. Germline values: CDR1 MNHNY, CDR2 SVGAGI (reference sequence).

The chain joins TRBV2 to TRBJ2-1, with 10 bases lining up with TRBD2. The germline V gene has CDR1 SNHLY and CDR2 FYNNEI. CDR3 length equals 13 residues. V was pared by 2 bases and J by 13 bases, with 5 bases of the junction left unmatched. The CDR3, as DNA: TGTGCCAGCAGTGAACTAGCGGGAGTTAGCCAGTTCTTC. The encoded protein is CASSELAGVSQFF.

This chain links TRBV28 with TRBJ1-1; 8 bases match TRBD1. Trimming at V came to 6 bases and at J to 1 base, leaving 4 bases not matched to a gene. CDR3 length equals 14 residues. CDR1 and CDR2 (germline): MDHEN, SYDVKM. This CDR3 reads CASRLTGENTEAFF. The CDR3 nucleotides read TGTGCCAGCAGGCTGACAGGGGAGAACACTGAAGCTTTCTTT.

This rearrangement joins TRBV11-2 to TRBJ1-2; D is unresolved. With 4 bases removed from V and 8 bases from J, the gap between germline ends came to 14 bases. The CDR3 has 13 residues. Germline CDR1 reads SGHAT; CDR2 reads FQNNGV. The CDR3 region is CASSSLPESGYTF. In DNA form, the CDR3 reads TGTGCCAGCAGCTCTTTACCGGAGAGCGGCTACACCTTC.

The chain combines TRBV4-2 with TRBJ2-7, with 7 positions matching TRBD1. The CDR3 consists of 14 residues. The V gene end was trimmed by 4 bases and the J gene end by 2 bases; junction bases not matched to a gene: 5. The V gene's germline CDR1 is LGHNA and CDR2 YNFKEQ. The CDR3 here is CASSPTGAPYEQYF. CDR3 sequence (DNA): TGTGCCAGCAGCCCAACAGGGGCCCCCTACGAGCAGTACTTC.

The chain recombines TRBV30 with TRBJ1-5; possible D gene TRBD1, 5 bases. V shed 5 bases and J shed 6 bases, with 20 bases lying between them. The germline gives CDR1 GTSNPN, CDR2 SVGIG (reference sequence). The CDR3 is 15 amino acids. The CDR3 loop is CAWRGEGSTGQPQHF. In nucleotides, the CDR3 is TGTGCCTGGCGGGGGGAGGGGTCAACGGGTCAGCCCCAGCATTTT.

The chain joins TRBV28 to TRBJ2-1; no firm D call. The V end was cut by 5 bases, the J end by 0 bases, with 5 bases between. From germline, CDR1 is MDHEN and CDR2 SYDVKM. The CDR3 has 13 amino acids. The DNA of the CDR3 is TGTGCCAGCAGTATCAACTCCTACAATGAGCAGTTCTTC. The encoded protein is CASSINSYNEQFF.

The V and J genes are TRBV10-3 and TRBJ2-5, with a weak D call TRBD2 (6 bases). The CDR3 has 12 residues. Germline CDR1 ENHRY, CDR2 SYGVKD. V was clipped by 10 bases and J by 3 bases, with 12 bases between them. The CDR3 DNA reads TGTGCCACCGGGAGAGGGGAAGAGACCCAGTACTTC. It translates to CATGRGEETQYF.

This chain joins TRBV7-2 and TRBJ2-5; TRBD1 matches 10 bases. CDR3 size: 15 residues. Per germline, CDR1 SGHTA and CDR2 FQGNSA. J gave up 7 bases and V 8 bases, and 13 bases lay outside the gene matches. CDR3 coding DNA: TGTGCCAGCGGAACAACCGGGACAGGGGAGGCGACCCAGTACTTC. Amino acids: CASGTTGTGEATQYF.

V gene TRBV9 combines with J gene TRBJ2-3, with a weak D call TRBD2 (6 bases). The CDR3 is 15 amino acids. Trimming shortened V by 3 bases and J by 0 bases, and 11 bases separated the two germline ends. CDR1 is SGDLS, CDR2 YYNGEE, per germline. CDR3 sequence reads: CASSAAGTSTDTQYF. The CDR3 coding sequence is TGTGCCAGCAGCGCCGCCGGGACTAGCACAGATACGCAGTATTTT.

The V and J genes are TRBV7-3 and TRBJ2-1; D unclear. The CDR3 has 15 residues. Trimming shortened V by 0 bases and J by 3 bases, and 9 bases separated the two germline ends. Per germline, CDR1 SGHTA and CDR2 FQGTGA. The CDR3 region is CASSLTFASYNEQFF. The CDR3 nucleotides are TGTGCCAGCAGCTTAACGTTTGCGAGCTACAATGAGCAGTTCTTC.

CDR3 sequence: CASRPGQVSYNEQFF. The CDR3 DNA sequence: TGTGCCTCCCGACCCGGACAGGTGTCCTACAATGAGCAGTTCTTC. The chain carries TRBV18 and TRBJ2-1, with 7 bases identical to TRBD1. The CDR3 runs to 15 residues. Unmatched junction bases numbered 11, after V lost 11 bases and J lost 1 base. CDR1 is KGHSH and CDR2 is LQKENI in the germline V gene.

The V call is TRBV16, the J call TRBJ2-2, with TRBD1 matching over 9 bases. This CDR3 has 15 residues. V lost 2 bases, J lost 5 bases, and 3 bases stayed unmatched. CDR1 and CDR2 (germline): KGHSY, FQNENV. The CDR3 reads CASSQTGGSTGELFF. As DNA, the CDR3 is TGTGCCAGCAGCCAAACAGGGGGCTCTACCGGGGAGCTGTTTTTT.

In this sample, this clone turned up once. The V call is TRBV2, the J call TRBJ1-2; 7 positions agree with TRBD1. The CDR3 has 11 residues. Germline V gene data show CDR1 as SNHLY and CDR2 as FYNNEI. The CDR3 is CASGGHYGYTF. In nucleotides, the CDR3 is TGTGCATCAGGGGGTCACTATGGCTACACCTTC.

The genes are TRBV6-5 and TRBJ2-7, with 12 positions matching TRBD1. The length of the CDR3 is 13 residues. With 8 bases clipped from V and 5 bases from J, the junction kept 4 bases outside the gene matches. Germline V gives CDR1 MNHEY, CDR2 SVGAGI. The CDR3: CASGRDRGHEQYF. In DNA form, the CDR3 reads TGTGCCAGCGGCCGGGACAGGGGGCACGAGCAGTACTTC.

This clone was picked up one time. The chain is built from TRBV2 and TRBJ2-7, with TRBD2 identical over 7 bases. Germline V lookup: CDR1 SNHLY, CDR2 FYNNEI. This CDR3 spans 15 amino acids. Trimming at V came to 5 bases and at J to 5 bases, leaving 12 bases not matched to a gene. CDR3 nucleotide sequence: TGTGCCAGCAGTCCCCCCGGGGGGAGGGCCCACGAGCAGTACTTC. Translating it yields CASSPPGGRAHEQYF.

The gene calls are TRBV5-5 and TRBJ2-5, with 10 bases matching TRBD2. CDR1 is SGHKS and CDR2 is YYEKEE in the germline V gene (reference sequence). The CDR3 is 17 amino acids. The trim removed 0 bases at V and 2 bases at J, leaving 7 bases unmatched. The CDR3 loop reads CASSLDRTSGIQETQYF. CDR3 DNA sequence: TGTGCCAGCAGCTTGGACAGGACTAGCGGCATTCAAGAGACCCAGTACTTC.

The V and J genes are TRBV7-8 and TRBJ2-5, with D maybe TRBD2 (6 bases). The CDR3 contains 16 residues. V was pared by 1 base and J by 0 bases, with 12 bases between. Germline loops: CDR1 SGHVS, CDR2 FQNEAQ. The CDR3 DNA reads TGTGCCAGCAGCTTAGTGGGGGGTGTCGACCAAGAGACCCAGTACTTC. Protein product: CASSLVGGVDQETQYF.

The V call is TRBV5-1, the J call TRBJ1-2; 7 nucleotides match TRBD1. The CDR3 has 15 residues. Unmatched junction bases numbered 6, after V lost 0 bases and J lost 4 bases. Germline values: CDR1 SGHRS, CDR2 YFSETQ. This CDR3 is CASSLGDSVGYGYTF. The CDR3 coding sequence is TGCGCCAGCAGCTTGGGGGACAGTGTCGGCTATGGCTACACCTTC.